The 20 T cell receptor beta chains below all came from one sample that was sequenced in a study of T cell responses to AZD1222 COVID-19 vaccine. Generated by immunoSEQ multiplex PCR, the TCRdb table keeps only in-frame clones and is missing some. Of approximately 150,000 clones in the sample, about 90% are singletons; the top ten hold around 1.3%. Material: peripheral blood, obtained on day 0 of AZD1222 vaccination. These receptors were collected from an adult in good health.

The chain carries TRBV6-2 or TRBV6-3 and TRBJ1-1; perhaps TRBD1 as D (5 bases). Trimming shortened V by 2 bases and J by 3 bases, and 13 bases separated the two germline ends. This CDR3 has 15 amino acids. The germline V gene has CDR1 MNHEY and CDR2 SVGEGT. CDR3 bases: TGTGCCAGCAGTTACCGAGTAGGGGCGGACACTGAAGCTTTCTTT. Residues: CASSYRVGADTEAFF.

The V and J genes are TRBV6-6 and TRBJ1-2; D is unclear. Germline loops: CDR1 MNHNY, CDR2 SVGAGI (reference sequence). The V end was cut by 2 bases, the J end by 7 bases, with 14 bases between. CDR3 length: 14 residues. CDR3 in amino acids: CASSYREGGLGYTF. The CDR3 nucleotides are TGTGCCAGCAGTTACCGGGAGGGAGGGCTTGGCTACACCTTC.

This chain uses TRBV5-6 with TRBJ2-6, with D hard to call. Germline CDR1 reads SGHDT; CDR2 reads YYEEEE. This CDR3 has 13 amino acids. Trimming pared 4 bases from V and 0 bases from J, leaving 2 bases between. For the CDR3, the DNA is TGTGCCAGCAGCCCCTCTGGGGCCAACGTCCTGACTTTC. Protein product: CASSPSGANVLTF.

The chain employs TRBV20-1 and TRBJ1-2; 8 nucleotides line up with TRBD1. The germline V gene encodes CDR1 DFQATT and CDR2 SNEGSKA (reference sequence). The CDR3 spans 14 residues. The J segment lost 1 base and the V segment lost 3 bases, leaving 4 bases of the junction unmatched. The CDR3 is CSASQGAFNYGYTF. The CDR3 coding sequence is TGCAGTGCTAGTCAGGGGGCGTTTAACTATGGCTACACCTTC.

The rearrangement links TRBV3-1 (or the pseudogene TRBV3-2) to TRBJ1-2, with D unresolved. The CDR3 length is 16 residues. V lost 1 base, J lost 7 bases, and 19 bases lay in between. CDR1 and CDR2 (germline): LGHDT, YNNKEL (reference sequence). The CDR3: CASSQALRPGKCGYTF. The CDR3 DNA sequence: TGTGCCAGCAGCCAAGCTCTGCGCCCTGGGAAATGTGGCTACACCTTC.

The chain is built from TRBV19 and TRBJ2-1, with 10 bases identical to TRBD2. The CDR3 is 17 amino acids. J was trimmed by 2 bases and V by 9 bases; bases with no gene match: 13. CDR1 and CDR2 (germline): LNHDA, SQIVND (reference sequence). The DNA of the CDR3 is TGTGCCAGCAGCTGGACTAGCGGACACGTAGCCTACAATGAGCAGTTCTTC. Residues: CASSWTSGHVAYNEQFF.

The chain recombines TRBV4-1 with TRBJ2-5; 11 bases match TRBD2. Germline CDR1 and CDR2: MGHRA and YSYEKL. The CDR3 is 18 residues long. J was trimmed by 5 bases and V by 0 bases; bases with no gene match: 11. In nucleotides, the CDR3 is TGCGCCAGCAGCCAAGATCCTCCTAGCGGGGGGTTGGAGGAGACCCAGTACTTC. Residues: CASSQDPPSGGLEETQYF.

CDR3 DNA sequence: TGTGCCAGCAGCTTATGGGGGAGCTCTGGAAACACCATATATTTT. Encoded protein: CASSLWGSSGNTIYF. This chain connects TRBV7-2 to TRBJ1-3; TRBD1 is a possible D gene (5 bases). The CDR3 length is 15 residues. Germline CDR1 reads SGHTA; CDR2 reads FQGNSA. V was shortened by 2 bases and J by 0 bases, with 8 bases between the two germline ends.

The chain employs TRBV9 and TRBJ1-5; D is unresolved. Per the germline V gene, CDR1 is SGDLS and CDR2 is YYNGEE. The CDR3 runs 14 residues. The V gene lost 2 bases and the J gene lost 1 base, with 7 bases spanning the gap. CDR3 amino acids: CASSVGRSNQPQHF. CDR3 in DNA: TGTGCCAGCAGCGTTGGCAGGAGCAATCAGCCCCAGCATTTT.

The rearrangement links TRBV10-3 to TRBJ2-7; the D is unclear. The CDR3 extends over 15 amino acids. Germline V gives CDR1 ENHRY, CDR2 SYGVKD. Trimming shortened V by 4 bases and J by 4 bases, and 17 bases separated the two germline ends. The DNA for the CDR3 is TGTGCCATCAGTGTTAGTTTGCTCCTTACTTACGAGCAGTACTTC. This sequence encodes CAISVSLLLTYEQYF.

This chain joins TRBV28 and TRBJ2-4, with no clear D. This CDR3 has 13 amino acids. The germline V and J ends were trimmed by 1 base and 11 bases, with 12 bases remaining between them. Germline V gene data show CDR1 as MDHEN and CDR2 as SYDVKM. CDR3 sequence: CASSLLSLEVQYF. CDR3 in DNA: TGTGCCAGCAGTTTATTATCCCTAGAAGTTCAGTACTTC.

The rearrangement uses TRBV2 and TRBJ1-1; no clear D. There are 15 residues in the CDR3. The V end was cut by 7 bases, the J end by 1 base, with 16 bases between. The germline V gene has CDR1 SNHLY and CDR2 FYNNEI. CDR3 sequence reads: CASTPDGGRNTEAFF. The CDR3 coding sequence is TGTGCCAGCACCCCTGATGGCGGGAGGAACACTGAAGCTTTCTTT.

V is TRBV5-4 and J is TRBJ2-2; 8 bases fit TRBD1. The length of the CDR3 is 17 residues. V shed 5 bases, J shed 5 bases, and the junction held 14 bases outside the gene matches. Germline V CDR1 and CDR2: SGHNT, YYREEE (reference sequence). CDR3 amino acids: CASRRGGQGAQTGELFF. Written as DNA, the CDR3 is TGTGCCAGCAGAAGAGGAGGGCAGGGGGCTCAAACCGGGGAGCTGTTTTTT.

The rearrangement links TRBV28 to TRBJ1-2; TRBD1 matches at 8 bases. This CDR3 is 15 amino acids long. Germline loops: CDR1 MDHEN, CDR2 SYDVKM. J gave up 3 bases and V 8 bases, and 11 bases lay outside the gene matches. The CDR3 nucleotides are TGTGCCAGCTTCCTAAAAACAGGGGGGGACTATGGCTACACCTTC. This sequence encodes CASFLKTGGDYGYTF.

This clone showed up just a few times. Here the CDR3 reads CASSQDWGTGQETQYF. CDR3 nucleotide sequence: TGTGCCAGCAGCCAAGATTGGGGGACTGGCCAAGAGACCCAGTACTTC. This chain links TRBV4-2 with TRBJ2-5; weak D call: TRBD2 (6 bases). The CDR3 extends over 16 amino acids. Trimming cost V 0 bases and J 1 base, with 12 bases left between them. Germline V gene lookup returns CDR1 LGHNA and CDR2 YNFKEQ.

The V and J genes are TRBV5-4 and TRBJ2-1; 7 nucleotides match TRBD1. Germline V gene lookup returns CDR1 SGHNT and CDR2 YYREEE (reference sequence). Germline trimming cut 5 bases from V and 5 bases from J; bases unmatched to any gene: 10. The CDR3 covers 15 residues. The CDR3 is CASRPDRVGNNEQFF. CDR3 bases: TGTGCCAGCAGGCCCGACAGGGTAGGAAACAATGAGCAGTTCTTC.

In regard to this clone: One base away lies a much larger clone, so this may be a sequencing read error. The V and J genes are TRBV25-1 and TRBJ2-2; D is ambiguous. The V and J ends lost 3 bases and 2 bases respectively, with 4 bases between them. CDR1 and CDR2 (germline): MGHDK, SYGVNS. The CDR3 has 13 residues. DNA of the CDR3: TGTGCCAGCAGTGACCCTAACACCGGGGAGCTGTTTTTT. It encodes CASSDPNTGELFF.

This chain links TRBV27 with TRBJ1-2; D is uncertain. The CDR3 extends over 18 amino acids. V was shortened by 4 bases and J by 8 bases, with 29 bases between the two germline ends. Germline V gene lookup returns CDR1 MNHEY and CDR2 SMNVEV (reference sequence). The CDR3: CASSSPGIFGSKVGGYTF. The CDR3 DNA reads TGTGCCAGCAGTTCCCCCGGGATCTTCGGTAGTAAAGTGGGGGGCTACACCTTC.

The chain employs TRBV29-1 and TRBJ2-5; TRBD2 aligns across 10 bases. V gave up 0 bases and J gave up 2 bases; unmatched junction bases: 9. Germline CDR1 reads SQVTM; CDR2 reads ANQGSEA. This CDR3 comprises 17 residues. CDR3 DNA: TGCAGCGTTGAAGACCTGTGGCGAGCGGGAGGGCAAGAGACCCAGTACTTC. Its protein is CSVEDLWRAGGQETQYF.

The chain joins TRBV3-1 (or the pseudogene TRBV3-2) to TRBJ2-7, with unresolved D. Deletions cut 1 base from V and 5 bases from J, with 6 bases between. CDR1 and CDR2 (germline): LGHDT, YNNKEL (reference sequence). The CDR3 sequence is 12 residues long. CDR3 bases: TGTGCCAGCAGCCAAGGCCTCCACGAGCAGTACTTC. It codes for CASSQGLHEQYF.